A single sample is the source of the 29 T cell receptor beta chains below, sequenced in a study of T cells after yellow fever vaccination. Each CDR3 protein is one row after TCRdb ran MiXCR on the 5' RACE reads. The data contain hundreds of thousands of distinct CDR3 sequences, roughly a sixth of them singletons. Sequences were derived from PBMCs, sampled before the yellow fever booster vaccination. All receptors come from a man younger than 30 who received the YFV17D yellow fever vaccine.

This clonotype has more than one count but fewer than ten. This chain connects TRBV4-1 to TRBJ1-1, with a tentative D call TRBD1 (5 bases). This CDR3 has 15 amino acids. Germline V lookup: CDR1 MGHRA, CDR2 YSYEKL. V was clipped by 1 base and J by 1 base, with 10 bases between them. The CDR3 protein is CASSQVSQGNTEAFF. The CDR3, as DNA: TGCGCCAGCAGCCAAGTTTCGCAGGGGAACACTGAAGCTTTCTTT.

This clonotype was detected only a few times. The rearrangement uses TRBV5-5 and TRBJ1-1; possible D gene TRBD1, 6 bases. Trimming removed 3 bases from V and 5 bases from J, with 20 bases in between. Germline V gives CDR1 SGHKS, CDR2 YYEKEE (reference sequence). The CDR3 has 16 residues. The CDR3, as DNA: TGTGCCAGCAGCTACCCGGGGGGGGCGCGTACTACTGAAGCTTTCTTT. This sequence encodes CASSYPGGARTTEAFF.

This clonotype was counted between two and nine times. The chain employs TRBV2 and TRBJ2-7; TRBD2 matches 8 bases. With V trimmed by 7 bases and J by 0 bases, 5 bases remained unmatched. The CDR3 has 14 residues. Germline V gives CDR1 SNHLY, CDR2 FYNNEI. CDR3 coding DNA: TGTGCCAGCAAAACCGGGACTAGCTCCTACGAGCAGTACTTC. Amino acids: CASKTGTSSYEQYF.

J is TRBJ2-5 and V is TRBV20-1; TRBD2 matches at 12 bases. Germline V gene sequence: CDR1 DFQATT, CDR2 SNEGSKA (reference sequence). V lost 1 base and J lost 3; bases outside the gene matches: 3. CDR3 length equals 15 residues. CDR3 in amino acids: CSARGLAGEEETQYF. DNA for the CDR3: TGCAGTGCTAGAGGACTAGCGGGGGAAGAAGAGACCCAGTACTTC.

This clonotype was seen more than once but under ten times. The chain carries TRBV20-1 and TRBJ2-1, with 10 positions matching TRBD2. Germline V gene lookup returns CDR1 DFQATT and CDR2 SNEGSKA (reference sequence). This CDR3 has 15 amino acids. J was trimmed by 6 bases and V by 3 bases; bases with no gene match: 8. CDR3 sequence reads: CSARGTSGVSNEQFF. CDR3 bases: TGCAGTGCTAGGGGAACTAGCGGGGTGTCCAATGAGCAGTTCTTC.

This clonotype was observed a few times. V and J are TRBV4-3 and TRBJ2-5, with D unresolved. Germline V CDR1 and CDR2: LGHNA, YSLEER. Deletions cut 0 bases from V and 7 bases from J, with 12 bases between. CDR3 length: 14 amino acids. The CDR3 DNA reads TGCGCCAGCAGCCAAGATCGCGTCCTCGGGACCCAGTACTTC. Its translation is CASSQDRVLGTQYF.

The chain employs TRBV7-2 and TRBJ2-5; a possible D gene is TRBD2 (6 bases). CDR3 size: 13 residues. V was pared by 3 bases and J by 5 bases, with 10 bases between. Per the germline V gene, CDR1 is SGHTA and CDR2 is FQGNSA. CDR3 DNA: TGTGCCAGCAGCTTTGGGAGGCGGGAGACCCAGTACTTC. Amino acid sequence: CASSFGRRETQYF.

CDR3 DNA sequence: TGTGCCGGCCAAGGTCCAACCGGGGAGCTGTTTTTT. This encodes CAGQGPTGELFF. The J gene is TRBJ2-2, the V gene TRBV6-2 or TRBV6-3; D remains ambiguous. CDR3 length equals 12 residues. The germline V and J ends were trimmed by 11 bases and 5 bases, with 12 bases remaining between them. The germline gives CDR1 MNHEY, CDR2 SVGEGT.

The chain recombines TRBV28 with TRBJ2-7; D tentatively fits TRBD1 or TRBD2 (5 bases each). The CDR3 is 16 residues long. In germline, CDR1 is MDHEN, CDR2 SYDVKM. V gave up 4 bases and J gave up 1 base, with 17 bases separating them. The CDR3 region is CASSSAGAGGSYEQYV. As DNA, the CDR3 is TGTGCCAGCAGTTCTGCCGGGGCCGGTGGGTCCTACGAGCAGTACGTC.

This clonotype was detected only a few times. The rearrangement joins TRBV7-2 to TRBJ1-5; 9 bases fit TRBD1. Germline V gives CDR1 SGHTA, CDR2 FQGNSA. J was trimmed by 7 bases and V by 5 bases; bases with no gene match: 9. The CDR3 is made up of 15 amino acids. The CDR3 loop is CASSPRDRAVQPQHF. In DNA form, the CDR3 reads TGTGCCAGCAGCCCGAGGGACAGGGCGGTCCAGCCCCAGCATTTT.

This chain joins TRBV10-2 and TRBJ2-1; 11 bases fit TRBD2. CDR1 is WSHSY, CDR2 SAAADI, per germline. V dropped 7 bases and J dropped 12; count of bases not matched to a gene: 8. The CDR3 loop spans 13 amino acids. The CDR3 here is CASKLAGDPGQFF. CDR3 in DNA: TGCGCCAGCAAACTAGCGGGGGACCCCGGGCAGTTCTTC.

The genes are TRBV6-2 or TRBV6-3 and TRBJ2-3; TRBD1 is a possible D gene (6 bases). CDR1 is MNHEY and CDR2 is SVGEGT in the germline V gene. The CDR3 has 18 residues. Trimming removed 5 bases from V and 2 bases from J, with 23 bases in between. CDR3 residues: CASSTSRIRGTDTDTQYF. The CDR3 DNA reads TGTGCCAGCAGTACCTCCCGTATTAGGGGGACGGACACAGATACGCAGTATTTT.

J is TRBJ2-7 and V is TRBV7-9; D gene ambiguous. V was trimmed by 2 bases and J by 7 bases, leaving 9 bases between them. Germline-derived CDR1 and CDR2 are SEHNR and FQNEAQ (reference sequence). The CDR3 has 12 amino acids. CDR3: CASSLPLGEQYV. Here the CDR3 DNA reads TGTGCCAGCAGCTTACCCCTGGGGGAGCAGTACGTC.

V gene TRBV20-1 combines with J gene TRBJ2-5; possibly TRBD1 for D (6 bases). Germline CDR1 is DFQATT and CDR2 is SNEGSKA (reference sequence). Trimming removed 0 bases at V and 4 bases at J, with 15 bases between. The CDR3 has 15 residues. The DNA of the CDR3 is TGCAGTGCTAGAGATTCCAGGGGATTTGGAGAGACCCAGTACTTC. Amino acids: CSARDSRGFGETQYF.

The chain couples TRBV4-3 to TRBJ2-3; 12 bases agree with TRBD2. This CDR3 is 16 amino acids long. Germline V lookup: CDR1 LGHNA, CDR2 YSLEER. V shed 0 bases, J shed 6 bases, and the junction held 4 bases outside the gene matches. The CDR3: CASSQEGGLAGDTQYF. The CDR3 nucleotides read TGCGCCAGCAGCCAAGAGGGAGGACTAGCGGGGGATACGCAGTATTTT.

The chain combines TRBV24-1 with TRBJ2-1, with 13 nucleotides matching TRBD2. Trimming at V came to 4 bases and at J to 9 bases, leaving 11 bases not matched to a gene. This CDR3 has 17 amino acids. Germline V CDR1 and CDR2: KGHDR, SFDVKD. CDR3 bases: TGTGCCACCAGTGACCCGACTAGCGGGGGGCCCGGATCTGAGCAGTTCTTC. It translates to CATSDPTSGGPGSEQFF.

The chain joins TRBV9 to TRBJ2-7; D not resolved. The CDR3 runs 13 residues. Germline V gene lookup returns CDR1 SGDLS and CDR2 YYNGEE. The germline V and J ends were trimmed by 3 bases and 5 bases, with 12 bases remaining between them. CDR3 coding DNA: TGTGCCAGCAGCGCCACCCGGTTGGACGAGCAGTACTTC. It translates to CASSATRLDEQYF.

This sequence joins TRBV5-1 and TRBJ2-3; D might be TRBD1 (5 bases). CDR1 SGHRS and CDR2 YFSETQ come from the germline V gene. The ends were cut back, 2 bases at V and 3 bases at J, with 13 bases in the middle. The CDR3 totals 15 residues. Here the CDR3 DNA reads TGCGCCAGCAGCTTTGAAGGGGCTCGGACAGATACGCAGTATTTT. Translating gives CASSFEGARTDTQYF.

In this sample, this clonotype turned up many times. This rearrangement joins TRBV6-5 to TRBJ2-3; 10 bases match TRBD2. V was clipped by 0 bases and J by 5 bases; unmatched bases: 5. This CDR3 spans 16 amino acids. Germline V lookup: CDR1 MNHEY, CDR2 SVGAGI. The CDR3 nucleotides read TGTGCCAGCAGTTACTCCACTAGCGGGGTTCGAGATACGCAGTATTTT. Amino acid sequence: CASSYSTSGVRDTQYF.

This clonotype was seen only a few times. The chain carries TRBV21-1 and TRBJ1-2; no DNA check was done on the table's D call, TRBD1. TRBV21-1 is termed a pseudogene. This CDR3 region has 15 residues. DNA for the CDR3: TGTGCCAGCAGCAGACGACAGGGGGAAGGAAATGGCTACACCTTC. Protein product: CASSRRQGEGNGYTF.

V gene TRBV7-2 combines with J gene TRBJ2-3; 12 bases line up with TRBD2. Trimming took 2 bases from V and 3 from J; bases not matched to a gene: 3. The CDR3 runs to 16 residues. Germline V gene lookup returns CDR1 SGHTA and CDR2 FQGNSA. The CDR3 nucleotides are TGTGCCAGCAGCTTAAACCTAGCGGGGGGGACAGATACGCAGTATTTT. The encoded protein is CASSLNLAGGTDTQYF.

The chain couples TRBV29-1 to TRBJ1-1; D is possibly TRBD1 (5 bases). Trimming removed 6 bases from V and 3 bases from J, with 11 bases in between. CDR1 and CDR2 from the germline V gene are SQVTM and ANQGSEA. This CDR3 comprises 12 residues. The CDR3 is CSVDQGYTEAFF. In DNA form, the CDR3 reads TGCAGCGTCGACCAGGGTTACACTGAAGCTTTCTTT.

On this clonotype itself: A much larger clone sits a single nucleotide away, making a read error possible. The rearrangement joins TRBV6-2 or TRBV6-3 to TRBJ2-3; D ambiguous. The germline V gene encodes CDR1 MNHEY and CDR2 SVGEGT. This CDR3 contains 11 residues. V was clipped by 7 bases and J by 2 bases, with 4 bases between them. This chain's CDR3 is CASTHTDTQYF. The CDR3 DNA reads as TGTGCCAGCACCCACACAGATACGCAGTATTTT.

This clonotype has only a few counts. The chain combines TRBV7-3 with TRBJ1-6; 7 bases match TRBD1. CDR3 length: 14 residues. Germline CDR1 is SGHTA and CDR2 is FQGTGA. Unmatched junction bases numbered 4, after V lost 6 bases and J lost 5 bases. The CDR3 nucleotides read TGTGCCAGCAGAACCGGGACAGATAATTCACCCCTCCACTTT. Protein product: CASRTGTDNSPLHF.

The sample holds a few counts of this clonotype. CDR3 coding DNA: TGTGCCAGCAGCCAAGATATGGGAGCGAAGAACACCGGGGAGCTGTTTTTT. The encoded protein is CASSQDMGAKNTGELFF. The rearrangement uses TRBV4-2 and TRBJ2-2; a weak D match, TRBD2 (5 bases). The germline gives CDR1 LGHNA, CDR2 YNFKEQ. The CDR3 extends over 17 amino acids. Trimming cost V 0 bases and J 1 base, with 12 bases left between them.

The V call is TRBV7-3, the J call TRBJ2-3; tentatively, D is TRBD1 (6 bases). Germline CDR1 is SGHTA and CDR2 is FQGTGA. Trimming cost V 3 bases and J 6 bases, with 16 bases left between them. The CDR3 is 15 amino acids. The CDR3, as DNA: TGTGCCAGCAGCTTCGGGTCCAGGGGTTGGGATACGCAGTATTTT. It specifies CASSFGSRGWDTQYF. Variable domain in full (rest from reference TRBV7-3 and TRBJ2-3): GAGVSQTPSNKVTEKGKYVELRCDPISGHTALYWYRQSLGQGPEFLIYFQGTGAADDSGLPNDRFFAVRPEGSVSTLKIQRTERGDSAVYLCASSFGSRGWDTQYFGPGTRLTVL.

There are a few counts of this clonotype. The chain employs TRBV28 and TRBJ2-2; 8 bases fit TRBD1. The CDR3 length is 18 residues. V was clipped by 10 bases and J by 7 bases; unmatched bases: 23. In germline, CDR1 is MDHEN, CDR2 SYDVKM. CDR3 protein: CAIQTPSGQGKKVGELFF. The DNA of the CDR3 is TGTGCCATCCAGACACCCTCAGGACAGGGTAAAAAGGTCGGGGAGCTGTTTTTT. Full variable domain (missing parts from reference TRBV28 and TRBJ2-2): DVKVTQSSRYLVKRTGEKVFLECVQDMDHENMFWYRQDPGLGLRLIYFSYDVKMKEKGDIPEGYSVSREKKERFSLILESASTNQTSMYLCAIQTPSGQGKKVGELFFGEGSRLTVL.

J is TRBJ1-5 and V is TRBV12-3 or TRBV12-4, with D maybe TRBD1 (6 bases). V lost 2 bases and J 5 bases, leaving 13 bases between the germline ends. The CDR3 totals 15 residues. CDR3 sequence: CASSLTGGLYQPQHF. For the CDR3, the DNA is TGTGCCAGCAGTTTAACTGGGGGGCTGTATCAGCCCCAGCATTTT.

This clonotype was observed at least ten times. This chain's CDR3 is CASSPRTGYTQYF. In nucleotides, the CDR3 is TGTGCCAGCAGTCCCCGGACAGGGTATACGCAGTATTTT. The chain has TRBV27 and TRBJ2-3; 8 bases match TRBD1. The CDR3 runs to 13 residues. The germline CDR1 and CDR2 sequences are MNHEY and SMNVEV (reference sequence). Trimming at V came to 5 bases and at J to 7 bases, leaving 5 bases not matched to a gene.